One T cell receptor beta chain is described in this entry. Its antigen is as yet unknown. The ends lost 5 bases at V and 5 bases at J; junction bases unmatched: 11. Per the germline V gene, CDR1 is DFQATT and CDR2 is SNEGSKA (reference sequence). This CDR3 spans 15 amino acids. This sample stems from a study of T cells after yellow fever vaccination. Study findings and constraints: Just a small share of clonotypes turned up in the CD4 compartment as well as the CD8 compartment.

TCRdb used MiXCR to reprocess the 5' RACE reads, holding one entry per CDR3 protein. The sample holds approximately 180,000 distinct CDR3 sequences, roughly 6.4% seen once. This chain uses TRBV20-1 with TRBJ2-1; 8 bases fit TRBD2. This clonotype originated in a man younger than 35 who received the YFV17D yellow fever vaccine. This specimen consisted of CD4+ T cells sorted from PBMCs, obtained on the day of the first yellow fever vaccination. In nucleotides, the CDR3 is TGCAGTGCTCCGTCCTTGAGCGGGGGCCACAATGAGCAGTTCTTC. Translating gives CSAPSLSGGHNEQFF.